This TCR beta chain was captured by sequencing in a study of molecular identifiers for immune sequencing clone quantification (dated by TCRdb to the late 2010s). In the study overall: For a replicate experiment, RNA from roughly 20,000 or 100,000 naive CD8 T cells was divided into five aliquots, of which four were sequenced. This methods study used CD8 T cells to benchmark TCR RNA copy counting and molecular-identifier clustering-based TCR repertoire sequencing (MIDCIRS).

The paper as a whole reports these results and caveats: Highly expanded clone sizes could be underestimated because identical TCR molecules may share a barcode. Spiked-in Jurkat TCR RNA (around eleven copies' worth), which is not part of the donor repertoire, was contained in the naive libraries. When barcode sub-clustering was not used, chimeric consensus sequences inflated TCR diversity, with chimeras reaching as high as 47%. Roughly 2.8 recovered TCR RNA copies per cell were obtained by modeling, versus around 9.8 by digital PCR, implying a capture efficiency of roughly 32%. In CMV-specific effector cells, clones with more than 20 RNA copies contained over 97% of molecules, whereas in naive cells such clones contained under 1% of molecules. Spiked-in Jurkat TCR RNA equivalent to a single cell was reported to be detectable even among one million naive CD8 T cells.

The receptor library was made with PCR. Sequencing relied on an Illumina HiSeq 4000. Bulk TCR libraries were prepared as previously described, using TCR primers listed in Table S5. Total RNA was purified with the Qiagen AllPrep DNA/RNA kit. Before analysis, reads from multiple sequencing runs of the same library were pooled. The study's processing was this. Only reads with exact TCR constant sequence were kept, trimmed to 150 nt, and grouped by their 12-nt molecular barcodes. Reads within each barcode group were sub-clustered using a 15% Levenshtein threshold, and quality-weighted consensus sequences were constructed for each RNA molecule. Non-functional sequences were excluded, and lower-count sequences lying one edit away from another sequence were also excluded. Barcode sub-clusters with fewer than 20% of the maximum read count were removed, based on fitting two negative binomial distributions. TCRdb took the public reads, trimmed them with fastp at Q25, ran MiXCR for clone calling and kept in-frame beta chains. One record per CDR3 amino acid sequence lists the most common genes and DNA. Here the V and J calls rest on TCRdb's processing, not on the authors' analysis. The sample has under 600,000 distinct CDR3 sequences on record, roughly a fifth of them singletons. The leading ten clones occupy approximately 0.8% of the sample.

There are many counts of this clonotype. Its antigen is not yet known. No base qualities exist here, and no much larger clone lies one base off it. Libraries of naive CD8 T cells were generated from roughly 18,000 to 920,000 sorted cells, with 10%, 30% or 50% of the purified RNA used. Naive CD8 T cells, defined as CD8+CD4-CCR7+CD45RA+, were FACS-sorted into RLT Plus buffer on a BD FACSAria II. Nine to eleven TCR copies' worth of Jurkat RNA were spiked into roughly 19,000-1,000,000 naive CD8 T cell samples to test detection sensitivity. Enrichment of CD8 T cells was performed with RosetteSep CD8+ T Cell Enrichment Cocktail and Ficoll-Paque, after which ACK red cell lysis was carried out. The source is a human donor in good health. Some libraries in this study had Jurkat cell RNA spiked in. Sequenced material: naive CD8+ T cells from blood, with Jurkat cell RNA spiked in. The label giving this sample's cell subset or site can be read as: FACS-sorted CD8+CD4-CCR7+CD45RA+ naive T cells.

This receptor carries the CDR3 CASSYSNNIQYF. DNA sequence: TGTGCCAGCAGTTACTCGAACAACATTCAGTACTTC. Recombination connected TRBV6-2 or TRBV6-3 to TRBJ2-4; the D gene identity is not certain. The germline V gene yields MNHEY for CDR1 and SVGEGT for CDR2. The CDR3 goes from the cysteine to the phenylalanine over 12 residues. Kept here is only the CDR3 DNA, which spans 36 bases and is read in frame from base 1. V is clipped by 0 bases and J by 7 bases, and the sequence between their germline boundaries is 4 bases long.